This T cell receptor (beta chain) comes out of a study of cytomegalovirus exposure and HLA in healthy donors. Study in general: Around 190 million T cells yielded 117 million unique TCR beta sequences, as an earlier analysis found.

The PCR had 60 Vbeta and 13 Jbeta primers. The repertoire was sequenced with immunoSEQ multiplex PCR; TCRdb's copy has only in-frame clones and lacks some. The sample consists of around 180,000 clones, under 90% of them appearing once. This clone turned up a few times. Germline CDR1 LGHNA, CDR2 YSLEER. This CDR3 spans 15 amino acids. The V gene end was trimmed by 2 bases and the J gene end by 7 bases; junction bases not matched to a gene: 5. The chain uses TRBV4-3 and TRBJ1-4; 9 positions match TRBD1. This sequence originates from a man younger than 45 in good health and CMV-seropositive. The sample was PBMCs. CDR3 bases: TGCGCCAGCAGCCAACCCGGGACAGGGACTGAAAAACTGTTTTTT. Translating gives CASSQPGTGTEKLFF.